This T cell receptor (beta chain) was sequenced in a study of OX40 agonist ivuxolimab in advanced cancers. About this clone itself: As yet, its antigen is unknown.

This CDR3 has 21 residues. V dropped 3 bases and J dropped 0; count of bases not matched to a gene: 19. Germline V gene sequence: CDR1 MDHEN, CDR2 SYDVKM. Notes on the study in general: Normalized T-cell clonal expansion was also low in some nonresponders. Expanded clones belonging to CD8+ T cells outnumbered, on average, those of CD4+.

Assay: immunoSEQ multiplex PCR; the TCRdb copy retains only in-frame clones and omits some. The sample contains roughly 60,000 clones, roughly nine tenths of which appear only once. Source: CD4+ or CD8+ T cells sorted from blood, taken in a trial of the OX40 agonist ivuxolimab. V gene TRBV28 combines with J gene TRBJ1-1, with 10 bases that match TRBD1. The clonotype was recovered from an adult with an advanced solid tumor such as melanoma, head and neck, liver or kidney cancer. The CDR3 reads CASSFLLSDELGTGVNTEAFF. In DNA, the CDR3 is TGTGCCAGCAGTTTTCTTTTGTCTGATGAACTCGGGACAGGGGTGAACACTGAAGCTTTCTTT.